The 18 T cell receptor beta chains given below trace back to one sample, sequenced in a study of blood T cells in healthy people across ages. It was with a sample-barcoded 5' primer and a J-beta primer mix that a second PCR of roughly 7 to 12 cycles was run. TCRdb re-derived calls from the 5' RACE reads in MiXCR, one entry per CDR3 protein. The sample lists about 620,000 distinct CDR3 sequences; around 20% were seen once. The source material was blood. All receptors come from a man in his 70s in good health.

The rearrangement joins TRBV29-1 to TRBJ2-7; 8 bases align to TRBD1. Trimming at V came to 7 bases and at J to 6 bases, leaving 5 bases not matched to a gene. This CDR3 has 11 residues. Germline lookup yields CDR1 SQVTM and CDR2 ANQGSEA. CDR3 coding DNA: TGCAGCGGGACAGGGTCCGCCGAGCAGTACTTC. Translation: CSGTGSAEQYF.

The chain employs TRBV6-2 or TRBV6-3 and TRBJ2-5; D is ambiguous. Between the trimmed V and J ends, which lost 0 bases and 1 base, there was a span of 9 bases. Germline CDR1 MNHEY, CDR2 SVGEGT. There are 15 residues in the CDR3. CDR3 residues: CASSYSRLLQETQYF. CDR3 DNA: TGTGCCAGCAGTTACTCCCGGCTGCTCCAAGAGACCCAGTACTTC.

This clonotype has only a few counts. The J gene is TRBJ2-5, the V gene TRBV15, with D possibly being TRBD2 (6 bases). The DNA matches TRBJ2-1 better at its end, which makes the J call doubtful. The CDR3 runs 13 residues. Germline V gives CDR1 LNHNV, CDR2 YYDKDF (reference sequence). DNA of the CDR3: TGTGCCACCAGCAGAGGGCGGGAAAATGAGCAGTTCTTC. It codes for CATSRGRENEQFF.

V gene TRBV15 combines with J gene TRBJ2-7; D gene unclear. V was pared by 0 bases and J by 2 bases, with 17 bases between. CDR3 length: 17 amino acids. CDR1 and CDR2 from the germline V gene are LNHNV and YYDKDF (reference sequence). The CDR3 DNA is TGTGCCACCAGCAGAGATACTAAATCGAACGGTCCCTACGAGCAGTACTTC. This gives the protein CATSRDTKSNGPYEQYF.

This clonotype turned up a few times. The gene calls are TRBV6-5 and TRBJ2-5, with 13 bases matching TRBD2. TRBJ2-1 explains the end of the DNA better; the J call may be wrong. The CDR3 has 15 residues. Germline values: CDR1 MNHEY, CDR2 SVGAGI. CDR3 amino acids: CASTRLAGGYNEQFF. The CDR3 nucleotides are TGTGCCAGCACCCGACTAGCGGGAGGTTACAATGAGCAGTTCTTC.

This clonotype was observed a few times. In nucleotides, the CDR3 is TGCAGTGTTGGACCTTTCTCCTACGAGCAGTACTTC. This translates into CSVGPFSYEQYF. The rearrangement links TRBV20-1 to TRBJ2-7, with D uncertain. This CDR3 contains 12 residues. Trimming pared 7 bases from V and 0 bases from J, leaving 10 bases between. The germline gives CDR1 DFQATT, CDR2 SNEGSKA (reference sequence).

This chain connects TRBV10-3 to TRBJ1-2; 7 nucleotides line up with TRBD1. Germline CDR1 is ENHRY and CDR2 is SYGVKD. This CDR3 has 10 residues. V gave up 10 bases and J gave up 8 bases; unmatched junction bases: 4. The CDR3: CASLGQGYTF. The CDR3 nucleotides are TGTGCCAGTCTGGGACAGGGCTACACCTTC.

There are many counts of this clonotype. The CDR3 loop is CASSPRTSGAYNEQFF. The CDR3 bases are TGTGCCAGCAGCCCTCGGACTAGCGGGGCTTACAATGAGCAGTTCTTC. The rearrangement joins TRBV12-3 or TRBV12-4 to TRBJ2-5, with 12 bases identical to TRBD2. The DNA end favors TRBJ2-1, so the J call may be wrong. The CDR3 loop spans 16 amino acids.

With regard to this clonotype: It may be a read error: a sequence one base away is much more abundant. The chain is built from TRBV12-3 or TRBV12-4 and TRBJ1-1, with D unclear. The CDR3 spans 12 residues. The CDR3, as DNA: TGTGCCACCCTTAACGGGTTCACTGAAGCTTCCTTT. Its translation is CATLNGFTEASF.

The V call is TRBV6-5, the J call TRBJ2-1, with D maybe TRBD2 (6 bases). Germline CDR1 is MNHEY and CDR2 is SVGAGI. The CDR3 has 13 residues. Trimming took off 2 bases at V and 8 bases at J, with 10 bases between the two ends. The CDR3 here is CASSYRGLDEQFF. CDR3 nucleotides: TGTGCCAGCAGTTACCGGGGGTTGGATGAGCAGTTCTTC.

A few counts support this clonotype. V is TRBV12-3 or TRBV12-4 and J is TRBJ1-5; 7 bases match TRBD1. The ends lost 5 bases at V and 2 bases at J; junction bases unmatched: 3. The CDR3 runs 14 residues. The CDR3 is CASSQGGRNQPQHF. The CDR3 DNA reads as TGTGCCAGCAGTCAGGGGGGACGCAATCAGCCCCAGCATTTT.

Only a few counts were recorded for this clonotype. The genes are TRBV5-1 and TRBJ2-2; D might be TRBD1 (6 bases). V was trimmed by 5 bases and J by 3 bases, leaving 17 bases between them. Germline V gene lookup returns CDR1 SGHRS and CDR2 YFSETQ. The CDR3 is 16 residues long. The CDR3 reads CASSLEAGAYTGELFF. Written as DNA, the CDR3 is TGCGCCAGCAGTCTGGAGGCAGGGGCCTACACCGGGGAGCTGTTTTTT. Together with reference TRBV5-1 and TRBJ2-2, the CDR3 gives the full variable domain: KAGVTQTPRYLIKTRGQQVTLSCSPISGHRSVSWYQQTPGQGLQFLFEYFSETQRNKGNFPGRFSGRQFSNSRSEMNVSTLELGDSALYLCASSLEAGAYTGELFFGEGSRLTVL.

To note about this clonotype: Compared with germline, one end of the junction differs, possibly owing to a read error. CDR3 protein: CASSISGPREELFF. The CDR3 nucleotides read TGTGCCAGCAGTATCTCGGGACCACGTGAAGAACTGTTTTTT. V is TRBV11-2 and J is TRBJ1-4; D may be TRBD1 (5 bases). Germline V gene data show CDR1 as SGHAT and CDR2 as FQNNGV. The CDR3 covers 14 residues.

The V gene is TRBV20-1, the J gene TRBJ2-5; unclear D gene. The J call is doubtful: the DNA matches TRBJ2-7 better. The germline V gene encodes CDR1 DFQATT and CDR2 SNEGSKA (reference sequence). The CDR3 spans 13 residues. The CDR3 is CSAALRAVDEQYF. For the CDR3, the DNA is TGCAGTGCCGCCCTAAGAGCTGTAGACGAGCAGTACTTC.

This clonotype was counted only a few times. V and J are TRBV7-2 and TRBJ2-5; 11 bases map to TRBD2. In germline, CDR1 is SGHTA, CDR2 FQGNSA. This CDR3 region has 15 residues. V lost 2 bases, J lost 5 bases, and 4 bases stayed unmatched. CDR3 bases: TGTGCCAGCAGCTTAACTAGCGGGAGTGGTGAGACCCAGTACTTC. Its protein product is CASSLTSGSGETQYF.

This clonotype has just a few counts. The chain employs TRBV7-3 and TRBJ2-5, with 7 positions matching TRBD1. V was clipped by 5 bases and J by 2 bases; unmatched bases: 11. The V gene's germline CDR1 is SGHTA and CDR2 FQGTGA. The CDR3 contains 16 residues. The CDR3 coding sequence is TGTGCCAGCAGCCCAAATAGCAGGACAGGACAAGAGACCCAGTACTTC. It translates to CASSPNSRTGQETQYF.

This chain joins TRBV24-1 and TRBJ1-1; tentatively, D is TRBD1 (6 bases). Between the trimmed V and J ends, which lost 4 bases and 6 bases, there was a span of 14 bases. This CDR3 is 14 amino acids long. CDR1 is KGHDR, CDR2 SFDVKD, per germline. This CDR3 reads CATSDSRRQAEAFF. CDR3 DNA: TGTGCCACCAGTGACTCCCGACGACAGGCTGAAGCTTTCTTT.

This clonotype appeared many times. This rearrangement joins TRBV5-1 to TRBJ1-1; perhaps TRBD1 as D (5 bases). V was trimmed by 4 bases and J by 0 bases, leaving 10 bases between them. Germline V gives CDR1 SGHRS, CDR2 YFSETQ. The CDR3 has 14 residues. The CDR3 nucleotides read TGCGCCAGCAGCCCGGCCAGGGTGAACACTGAAGCTTTCTTT. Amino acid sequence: CASSPARVNTEAFF.